Below are 14 T cell receptor beta chains sequenced from a single sample in a study of T cell responses to AZD1222 COVID-19 vaccine. Sequencing used immunoSEQ multiplex PCR; TCRdb keeps in-frame clones, though not all of them. The sample carries 100,000 or so clones, more than 70% recorded once. This material consisted of peripheral blood, taken 28 days after the second AZD1222 dose. The source of these receptors is an adult who received the AZD1222 COVID-19 vaccine.

This chain links TRBV7-2 with TRBJ2-5; 10 bases are shared with TRBD2. Germline V gives CDR1 SGHTA, CDR2 FQGNSA. V shed 1 base and J 7 bases; nucleotides not matched to a gene: 6. The CDR3 has 15 residues. Written as DNA, the CDR3 is TGTGCCAGCAGCTTAGGGCCTAGCGGGAGAGGGACCCAGTACTTC. Translated, it gives CASSLGPSGRGTQYF.

The CDR3 region is CASSEPGQGLNLLGSNQPQHF. CDR3 sequence (DNA): TGTGCCAGCAGTGAACCAGGACAGGGATTGAATCTTTTAGGGAGCAATCAGCCCCAGCATTTT. The chain has TRBV2 and TRBJ1-5; 8 bases agree with TRBD1. Trimming at V came to 2 bases and at J to 1 base, leaving 19 bases not matched to a gene. The germline V gene has CDR1 SNHLY and CDR2 FYNNEI. This CDR3 contains 21 residues.

V usage is TRBV4-3 and J usage is TRBJ2-7, with a tentative D call TRBD1 (6 bases). The germline V and J ends were trimmed by 4 bases and 2 bases, with 12 bases remaining between them. The CDR3 totals 14 residues. CDR1 is LGHNA and CDR2 is YSLEER in the germline V gene. The CDR3 region is CASSRVQGTYEQYF. For the CDR3, the DNA is TGCGCCAGCAGCCGAGTACAGGGTACCTACGAGCAGTACTTC.

The rearrangement joins TRBV9 to TRBJ2-3, with D unclear. Trimming stripped 2 bases from V and 7 bases from J, with 11 bases between. CDR3 size: 13 residues. Germline-derived CDR1 and CDR2 are SGDLS and YYNGEE. The CDR3 DNA follows: TGTGCCAGCAGCGTCGGAGATCAGAATACGCAGTATTTT. It encodes CASSVGDQNTQYF.

J is TRBJ2-1 and V is TRBV4-3; D unclear. This CDR3 is 17 amino acids long. V gave up 1 base and J gave up 5 bases, with 18 bases separating them. The germline CDR1 and CDR2 sequences are LGHNA and YSLEER. CDR3 protein: CASSQVRVSHLNNEQFF. For the CDR3, the DNA is TGCGCCAGCAGCCAAGTACGGGTCTCCCACTTAAACAATGAGCAGTTCTTC.

The chain is built from TRBV2 and TRBJ1-1; weak D call: TRBD1 (5 bases). The CDR3 totals 16 residues. With 3 bases removed from V and 1 base from J, the gap between germline ends came to 15 bases. CDR1 and CDR2 from the germline V gene are SNHLY and FYNNEI. CDR3 nucleotide sequence: TGTGCCAGCAGTGAGAGAACCAGGGTCCGGAACACTGAAGCTTTCTTT. This encodes CASSERTRVRNTEAFF.

This chain links TRBV7-9 with TRBJ1-1; 9 bases are a match to TRBD1. With 1 base clipped from V and 5 bases from J, the junction kept 5 bases outside the gene matches. Germline V lookup: CDR1 SEHNR, CDR2 FQNEAQ (reference sequence). The CDR3 runs to 15 residues. The CDR3 here is CASSLDRGLGTEAFF. The CDR3 nucleotides are TGTGCCAGCAGCTTAGACAGGGGGCTCGGGACTGAAGCTTTCTTT.

This clone was observed a single time. The rearrangement joins TRBV5-1 to TRBJ2-3; D unclear. The CDR3 extends over 13 amino acids. The germline CDR1 and CDR2 sequences are SGHRS and YFSETQ. V lost 2 bases to trimming and J lost 5 bases, with 9 bases between them. In nucleotides, the CDR3 is TGCGCCAGCAGCTTTAATCGGCGAGATACGCAGTATTTT. This codes for CASSFNRRDTQYF.

The CDR3 nucleotides are TGCGCCAGCAGCTTGGGGCAGGGGGCTAGTGAAGCTGAAGCTTTCTTT. This encodes CASSLGQGASEAEAFF. The J gene is TRBJ1-1, the V gene TRBV5-1; 8 nucleotides match TRBD1. V lost 0 bases and J lost 6; bases outside the gene matches: 10. The CDR3 totals 16 residues. Germline CDR1 reads SGHRS; CDR2 reads YFSETQ. The entire variable domain, with the rest obtained from reference TRBV5-1 and TRBJ1-1, is as follows: KAGVTQTPRYLIKTRGQQVTLSCSPISGHRSVSWYQQTPGQGLQFLFEYFSETQRNKGNFPGRFSGRQFSNSRSEMNVSTLELGDSALYLCASSLGQGASEAEAFFGQGTRLTVV.

This clone has just a few counts. The chain uses TRBV12-3 or TRBV12-4 and TRBJ1-2; weak D call: TRBD1 (5 bases). The ends were cut back, 4 bases at V and 8 bases at J, with 14 bases in the middle. The CDR3 sequence is 13 residues long. CDR3 nucleotide sequence: TGTGCCAGCAGTTCAACGGGGCGAGGGGGCTACACCTTC. Its protein is CASSSTGRGGYTF.

This chain joins TRBV15 and TRBJ2-7; D is unclear. The V end was cut by 3 bases, the J end by 0 bases, with 3 bases between. This CDR3 contains 12 residues. CDR1 is LNHNV and CDR2 is YYDKDF in the germline V gene (reference sequence). This CDR3 reads CATSSGSYEQYF. The CDR3 nucleotides read TGTGCCACCAGCAGTGGCTCCTACGAGCAGTACTTC.

The V call is TRBV18, the J call TRBJ2-6; D ambiguous. The CDR3 covers 15 residues. V lost 3 bases, J lost 0 bases, and 6 bases lay in between. CDR1 and CDR2 (germline): KGHSH, LQKENI. The CDR3 DNA sequence: TGTGCCAGCTCACCTATGAGCTCTGGGGCCAACGTCCTGACTTTC. It encodes CASSPMSSGANVLTF.

This chain joins TRBV5-4 and TRBJ1-4; 8 bases are shared with TRBD1. The length of the CDR3 is 16 residues. Trimming removed 4 bases from V and 4 bases from J; junction bases left unmatched: 9. The V gene's germline CDR1 is SGHNT and CDR2 YYREEE (reference sequence). Here the CDR3 DNA reads TGTGCCAGCAGCAAGCAGACAGGGGCGATTAATGAAAAACTGTTTTTT. This codes for CASSKQTGAINEKLFF. The variable domain in full, with the rest retrieved from reference TRBV5-4 and TRBJ1-4, is ETGVTQSPTHLIKTRGQQVTLRCSSQSGHNTVSWYQQALGQGPQFIFQYYREEENGRGNFPPRFSGLQFPNYSSELNVNALELDDSALYLCASSKQTGAINEKLFFGSGTQLSVL.

This clone occurred a few times. This chain uses TRBV28 with TRBJ1-6; 9 positions agree with TRBD1. CDR3 length: 16 residues. With V trimmed by 2 bases and J by 4 bases, 3 bases remained unmatched. Germline V gene data show CDR1 as MDHEN and CDR2 as SYDVKM. CDR3: CASSLLGQGYNSPLHF. The CDR3 DNA reads as TGTGCCAGCAGTTTACTGGGACAGGGTTATAATTCACCCCTCCACTTT.